The 9 T cell receptor beta chains below were found in one sample sequenced in a study of blood T cell repertoires in COVID-19. TCRdb's copy holds only in-frame clones and misses some; the assay was immunoSEQ multiplex PCR. The table lists over 200,000 clones, around 85% of them singletons. The sequencing input was peripheral blood. Receptors originate from a woman older than 75 with acute or convalescent COVID-19.

The chain has TRBV28 and TRBJ2-7; TRBD1 aligns across 8 bases. Losses at the gene ends were 2 bases for V and 3 bases for J; bases not matched to a gene: 3. Per the germline V gene, CDR1 is MDHEN and CDR2 is SYDVKM. The CDR3 covers 14 residues. CDR3 coding DNA: TGTGCCAGCAGTTTAACAGGGGGGCGCTACGAGCAGTACTTC. Amino acids: CASSLTGGRYEQYF.

The table lists this clone with a few counts. The chain links TRBV28 to TRBJ1-6, with 7 bases identical to TRBD1. CDR1 is MDHEN and CDR2 is SYDVKM in the germline V gene. The CDR3 is 14 amino acids. After removal of 6 bases from V and 8 bases from J, the junction contained 7 bases not matched to a gene. The CDR3 DNA reads as TGTGCCAGCAGCCCCGGGACAGAACATTCACCCCTCCACTTT. It yields the protein CASSPGTEHSPLHF. The whole variable domain, filled in from reference TRBV28 and TRBJ1-6, reads DVKVTQSSRYLVKRTGEKVFLECVQDMDHENMFWYRQDPGLGLRLIYFSYDVKMKEKGDIPEGYSVSREKKERFSLILESASTNQTSMYLCASSPGTEHSPLHFGNGTRLTVT.

J is TRBJ1-2 and V is TRBV5-1; weak D call: TRBD1 (5 bases). Germline V lookup: CDR1 SGHRS, CDR2 YFSETQ. The V end lost 4 bases, the J end lost 4 bases, and 11 bases lay between the germline ends. CDR3 length: 13 residues. CDR3 nucleotide sequence: TGCGCCAGCAGCATCGACAGTTTCTATGGCTACACCTTC. Its translation is CASSIDSFYGYTF.

V and J are TRBV19 and TRBJ2-2, with 8 positions matching TRBD1. The J segment lost 4 bases and the V segment lost 4 bases, leaving 11 bases of the junction unmatched. The germline CDR1 and CDR2 sequences are LNHDA and SQIVND (reference sequence). The length of the CDR3 is 17 residues. The CDR3 loop is CASSSADRGRRTGELFF. DNA of the CDR3: TGTGCCAGTAGTAGCGCCGACAGGGGACGTCGCACCGGGGAGCTGTTTTTT.

This clone was detected only once. The chain has TRBV6-2 or TRBV6-3 and TRBJ2-2, with 7 positions matching TRBD1. CDR1 and CDR2 from the germline V gene are MNHEY and SVGEGT. CDR3 size: 14 residues. V dropped 4 bases and J dropped 4; count of bases not matched to a gene: 3. Here the CDR3 reads CASSLQGITGELFF. The CDR3 DNA follows: TGTGCCAGCAGTTTACAGGGGATCACCGGGGAGCTGTTTTTT.

A single count supports this clone. The rearrangement joins TRBV7-2 to TRBJ2-5; no clear D. The CDR3 is 14 amino acids. Germline V gene lookup returns CDR1 SGHTA and CDR2 FQGNSA. V gave up 5 bases and J gave up 1 base, with 11 bases separating them. CDR3 protein: CASSRPGIQETQYF. DNA for the CDR3: TGTGCCAGCAGCCGCCCCGGTATCCAAGAGACCCAGTACTTC.

The rearrangement joins TRBV29-1 to TRBJ2-1, with D unresolved. The CDR3 extends over 12 amino acids. CDR1 and CDR2 (germline): SQVTM, ANQGSEA. Trimming removed 3 bases from V and 4 bases from J, with 7 bases in between. CDR3 nucleotide sequence: TGCAGCGTTGACCCCAGTTACAATGAGCAGTTCTTC. This sequence encodes CSVDPSYNEQFF.

The V gene is TRBV28, the J gene TRBJ2-5, with 7 bases aligning to TRBD2. The trim removed 8 bases at V and 0 bases at J, leaving 6 bases unmatched. Germline CDR1 reads MDHEN; CDR2 reads SYDVKM. The CDR3 runs to 14 residues. The CDR3 DNA sequence: TGTGCCAGCCGAACTAGCGAAAACCAAGAGACCCAGTACTTC. Translated, it gives CASRTSENQETQYF. Full variable domain (outside the CDR3, taken from reference TRBV28 and TRBJ2-5): DVKVTQSSRYLVKRTGEKVFLECVQDMDHENMFWYRQDPGLGLRLIYFSYDVKMKEKGDIPEGYSVSREKKERFSLILESASTNQTSMYLCASRTSENQETQYFGPGTRLLVL.

This sequence joins TRBV30 and TRBJ2-1; TRBD2 matches at 10 bases. Germline V gene sequence: CDR1 GTSNPN, CDR2 SVGIG (reference sequence). V was clipped by 5 bases and J by 3 bases; unmatched bases: 7. The CDR3 loop spans 15 amino acids. The CDR3 region has the DNA TGTGCCTGGGGGACCACTAGCGGGATCTACAATGAGCAGTTCTTC. This sequence encodes CAWGTTSGIYNEQFF.